A selection of T cell receptor beta chains follows, all from one sample in a study of shared clonotypes between healthy human individuals. Sequenced by immunoSEQ multiplex PCR; TCRdb stores in-frame clones only, minus some. The sample holds under 600,000 clones, 95% to 98% seen once. Sequencing input: naive CD8+ T cells sorted from blood. The origin of the receptors is a man under 40 in good health. The CDR3 runs from the conserved cysteine through the conserved F or W. A D gene is named only where the DNA matches it firmly. Expanded clones get a size class; other rows say once, few or many, or leave the size out.

D: NA; J: TRBJ2-6; V: TRBV5-5; size: NA; CDR3: CASSLPASGANVLTF; DNA: TGTGCCAGCAGCTTGCCAGCCTCTGGGGCCAACGTCCTGACTTTC
D: NA; J: TRBJ1-1; V: TRBV7-9; size: NA; CDR3: CASSSTVSGTLNEAFF; DNA: TGTGCCAGCAGCTCTACCGTTTCCGGGACGCTCAATGAAGCTTTCTTT
D: TRBD2; J: TRBJ2-1; V: TRBV7-8; size: once; CDR3: CASSHGTSGTYNEQFF; DNA: TGTGCCAGCAGCCATGGGACTAGCGGGACCTACAATGAGCAGTTCTTC
D: NA; J: TRBJ1-1; V: TRBV7-5; size: once; CDR3: CVRSARDMGQRWGTEAFF; DNA: TGTGTCAGAAGCGCCCGTGATATGGGCCAGCGCTGGGGGACTGAAGCTTTCTTT
D: NA; J: TRBJ2-6; V: TRBV11-2; size: NA; CDR3: CASSFLRRQGNWANVLTF; DNA: TGTGCCAGCAGCTTCCTACGACGCCAGGGGAACTGGGCCAACGTCCTGACTTTC
D: NA; J: TRBJ1-2; V: TRBV14; size: NA; CDR3: CASSQVGRSDYGYTF; DNA: TGTGCCAGCAGCCAAGTAGGAAGGTCAGACTATGGCTACACCTTC
D: NA; J: TRBJ2-2; V: TRBV6-5; size: NA; CDR3: CASSYGQNIGELFF; DNA: TGTGCCAGCAGTTACGGACAGAATATTGGGGAGCTGTTTTTT
D: NA; J: TRBJ2-5; V: TRBV4-1; size: NA; CDR3: CASSHRVGRETQYF; DNA: TGCGCCAGCAGCCATCGCGTGGGTCGAGAGACCCAGTACTTC
D: NA; J: TRBJ2-1; V: TRBV5-1; size: NA; CDR3: CASSLEGILNEQFF; DNA: TGCGCCAGCAGCTTGGAGGGTATCCTCAATGAGCAGTTCTTC
D: NA; J: TRBJ1-2; V: TRBV10-3; size: once; CDR3: CASRVGNGYTF; DNA: TGTGCCTCCCGAGTGGGGAATGGCTACACCTTC
D: TRBD2; J: TRBJ2-7; V: TRBV7-3; size: NA; CDR3: CASSSSGGNEQYF; DNA: TGTGCCAGCAGCTCGTCGGGAGGCAACGAGCAGTACTTC
D: NA; J: TRBJ1-4; V: TRBV9; size: NA; CDR3: CASSVGGATNEKLFF; DNA: TGTGCCAGCAGCGTAGGGGGCGCAACTAATGAAAAACTGTTTTTT
D: TRBD2; J: TRBJ2-7; V: TRBV19; size: NA; CDR3: CASSPLAGDAYEQYF; DNA: TGTGCCAGTAGTCCACTAGCGGGGGATGCCTACGAGCAGTACTTC
D: NA; J: TRBJ1-2; V: TRBV14; size: NA; CDR3: CASSRYSGGNYGYTF; DNA: TGTGCCAGCAGCCGATACTCGGGGGGTAACTATGGCTACACCTTC
D: TRBD2; J: TRBJ2-1; V: TRBV6-6; size: NA; CDR3: CASSKTSGNNEQFF; DNA: TGTGCCAGCTCCAAGACTAGCGGTAACAATGAGCAGTTCTTC
D: NA; J: TRBJ2-1; V: TRBV4-3; size: NA; CDR3: CASSQDPWENSYNEQFF; DNA: TGCGCCAGCAGCCAAGATCCTTGGGAGAACTCCTACAATGAGCAGTTCTTC
D: TRBD1; J: TRBJ2-1; V: TRBV28; size: NA; CDR3: CASSPYRDRVSSYNEQFF; DNA: TGTGCCAGCAGTCCATACCGGGACAGGGTCTCCTCCTACAATGAGCAGTTCTTC
D: TRBD1; J: TRBJ1-5; V: TRBV9; size: NA; CDR3: CASSVTGQSYQPQHF; DNA: TGTGCCAGCAGCGTAACGGGACAGAGTTATCAGCCCCAGCATTTT
D: TRBD1; J: TRBJ2-7; V: TRBV7-9; size: NA; CDR3: CASSPTGTGGHEQYF; DNA: TGTGCCAGCAGCCCCACGGGGACAGGGGGCCACGAGCAGTACTTC
D: NA; J: TRBJ1-2; V: TRBV6-5; size: NA; CDR3: CASSSNGHYGYTF; DNA: TGTGCCAGCAGTTCCAACGGACACTATGGCTACACCTTC
D: NA; J: TRBJ2-6; V: TRBV18; size: NA; CDR3: CASSPYGGSGSSGANVLTF; DNA: TGTGCCAGCTCACCTTATGGAGGGTCCGGCTCCTCTGGGGCCAACGTCCTGACTTTC
D: TRBD2; J: TRBJ2-2; V: TRBV29-1; size: NA; CDR3: CSARGVEAGELFF; DNA: TGCAGCGCCCGGGGGGTTGAGGCCGGGGAGCTGTTTTTT
D: TRBD2; J: TRBJ2-1; V: TRBV10-3; size: NA; CDR3: CAISPRMAGDEQFF; DNA: TGTGCCATCAGCCCCCGTATGGCGGGAGACGAGCAGTTCTTC
D: NA; J: TRBJ2-7; V: TRBV5-4; size: NA; CDR3: CASSISSYEQYF; DNA: TGTGCCAGCAGCATTTCGAGCTACGAGCAGTACTTC
D: NA; J: TRBJ2-1; V: TRBV27; size: NA; CDR3: CASSRNINEQFF; DNA: TGTGCCAGCAGTCGGAATATCAATGAGCAGTTCTTC
D: NA; J: TRBJ2-5; V: TRBV9; size: NA; CDR3: CASSQPEGQETQYF; DNA: TGTGCCAGCAGCCAACCGGAGGGTCAAGAGACCCAGTACTTC
D: NA; J: TRBJ2-3; V: TRBV7-9; size: NA; CDR3: CASSTTGGASTDTQYF; DNA: TGTGCCAGCAGCACCACAGGGGGGGCTAGCACAGATACGCAGTATTTT
D: NA; J: TRBJ2-4; V: TRBV7-6; size: NA; CDR3: CASSPLAKNIQYF; DNA: TGTGCCAGCAGCCCCTTAGCCAAAAACATTCAGTACTTC
D: NA; J: TRBJ2-7; V: TRBV5-4; size: NA; CDR3: CASSLHAAYEQYF; DNA: TGTGCCAGCAGCTTACACGCGGCATACGAGCAGTACTTC
D: NA; J: TRBJ1-2; V: TRBV9; size: NA; CDR3: CASSRWDEGYTF; DNA: TGTGCCAGCAGCCGATGGGATGAAGGCTACACCTTC